This T cell receptor beta chain was obtained from a study of monozygotic twins with inflammatory bowel disease. The study, taken as a whole, reports: A single strong IBD-associated signal or clonotype was not supported by the findings.

A note on this clonotype: Its target is unknown.

Every TCR library drew on about 3,700 ng of total RNA. From the 5' RACE reads, TCRdb lists one entry per CDR3 protein and no DNA. Its clone listing holds about 210,000 distinct CDR3 sequences. The receptor was derived from a human donor with ulcerative colitis or Crohn's disease, or a healthy co-twin of an affected twin (not recorded which). The sequencing sample was made of blood.

This chain's CDR3 is CSAGTNSPLHF. The J gene is TRBJ1-6, the V gene TRBV20-1; the TRBD1 assignment by TCRdb is unverifiable without DNA. The CDR3 length is 11 residues. CDR1 and CDR2 (germline): DFQATT, SNEGSKA (reference sequence).